The 14 T cell receptor beta chains below all came from one sample that was sequenced in a study of shared clonotypes between healthy human individuals. The method was immunoSEQ multiplex PCR; TCRdb's version includes in-frame clones alone and lacks a portion of them. The sample carries about half a million clones, around 74% recorded once. Sequenced material: PBMCs. These receptors all stem from a woman aged 40 to 55 in good health. Some clones in this sample may be carry-over from other donors' samples.

The chain uses TRBV7-9 and TRBJ2-3; TRBD2 is a possible D gene (5 bases). V lost 2 bases, J lost 2 bases, and 11 bases lay in between. CDR1 and CDR2 from the germline V gene are SEHNR and FQNEAQ (reference sequence). The CDR3 covers 15 residues. In DNA, the CDR3 is TGTGCCAGCAGCTTAACCGGACTGAACACAGATACGCAGTATTTT. This codes for CASSLTGLNTDTQYF.

The table lists this clone with a few counts. A junction boundary mismatches the germline segment, possibly from a read error. This chain uses TRBV5-4 with TRBJ2-7; TRBD1 aligns across 8 bases. This CDR3 comprises 15 residues. Germline CDR1 and CDR2: SGHNT and YYREEE (reference sequence). The CDR3 nucleotides are TGTGCCAGCACGCCTGGACAGGGAATATCCTTCGAGCAGTACTTC. Translation gives CASTPGQGISFEQYF.

The genes are TRBV2 and TRBJ2-5; possible D gene TRBD2, 6 bases. Trimming removed 6 bases at V and 9 bases at J, with 14 bases between. Germline assignment: CDR1 SNHLY and CDR2 FYNNEI. The length of the CDR3 is 12 residues. The CDR3 DNA sequence: TGTGCCAGCAGGGGGCACGCGGGGTCCCAGTACTTC. The encoded protein is CASRGHAGSQYF.

This chain uses TRBV15 with TRBJ1-5, with 8 positions matching TRBD1. The V and J ends lost 8 bases and 0 bases, in that order; junction bases with no gene match: 3. Germline CDR1 and CDR2: LNHNV and YYDKDF (reference sequence). This CDR3 spans 14 amino acids. CDR3 region: CATGTGDSNQPQHF. Here the CDR3 DNA reads TGTGCCACCGGGACAGGAGATAGCAATCAGCCCCAGCATTTT.

CDR3 sequence (DNA): TGTGCCAGCAGTGGGAGGGTCCCCAACTACGAGCAGTACTTC. Its protein is CASSGRVPNYEQYF. This sequence joins TRBV6-1 and TRBJ2-7; D is possibly TRBD2 (6 bases). With 4 bases removed from V and 3 bases from J, the gap between germline ends came to 13 bases. This CDR3 contains 14 residues. Germline V CDR1 and CDR2: MNHNS, SASEGT.

The chain links TRBV5-1 to TRBJ2-5; 9 positions match TRBD1. Germline values: CDR1 SGHRS, CDR2 YFSETQ. The CDR3 contains 14 residues. V shed 7 bases, J shed 4 bases, and the junction held 8 bases outside the gene matches. The CDR3 nucleotides are TGCGCCAGCGTACAGGGGGCGGGGAGAGAGACCCAGTACTTC. Translated: CASVQGAGRETQYF.

The table lists this clone with a few counts. The V and J genes are TRBV27 and TRBJ1-1; D uncertain. The germline CDR1 and CDR2 sequences are MNHEY and SMNVEV (reference sequence). The V and J ends lost 3 bases and 2 bases respectively, with 7 bases between them. The CDR3 has 13 amino acids. CDR3 sequence reads: CASSFSVNTEAFF. The CDR3 DNA sequence: TGTGCCAGCAGTTTTTCCGTTAACACTGAAGCTTTCTTT.

The genes are TRBV28 and TRBJ2-1; the match to TRBD2 covers 8 bases. The ends lost 4 bases at V and 2 bases at J; junction bases unmatched: 7. This CDR3 is 16 amino acids long. Germline CDR1 MDHEN, CDR2 SYDVKM. In nucleotides, the CDR3 is TGTGCCAGCAGTTCCTATAGCGGGACGCCCTACAATGAGCAGTTCTTC. Its translation: CASSSYSGTPYNEQFF.

The gene calls are TRBV2 and TRBJ1-4; no reliable D call. The length of the CDR3 is 15 residues. Trimming removed 6 bases from V and 3 bases from J, with 14 bases in between. Germline V gives CDR1 SNHLY, CDR2 FYNNEI. CDR3 protein: CASRDGRVANEKLFF. Written as DNA, the CDR3 is TGTGCCAGCAGGGACGGACGGGTGGCTAATGAAAAACTGTTTTTT.

The chain has TRBV27 and TRBJ1-2; the match to TRBD1 covers 8 bases. Trimming at V came to 5 bases and at J to 7 bases, leaving 6 bases not matched to a gene. The CDR3 consists of 13 residues. Germline V gene data show CDR1 as MNHEY and CDR2 as SMNVEV (reference sequence). CDR3 sequence reads: CASSRQGTRGYTF. CDR3 nucleotides: TGTGCCAGCAGTCGACAGGGGACACGTGGCTACACCTTC.

The rearrangement uses TRBV7-9 and TRBJ2-1; 14 nucleotides align to TRBD2. This CDR3 is 17 amino acids long. The V gene end was trimmed by 1 base and the J gene end by 9 bases; junction bases not matched to a gene: 8. Germline CDR1 is SEHNR and CDR2 is FQNEAQ (reference sequence). This CDR3 reads CASSLVGGLAGVSEQFF. CDR3 coding DNA: TGTGCCAGCAGCTTAGTTGGGGGACTAGCGGGAGTCTCTGAGCAGTTCTTC.

The chain employs TRBV5-1 and TRBJ2-5; possibly TRBD1 for D (5 bases). Germline-derived CDR1 and CDR2 are SGHRS and YFSETQ. This CDR3 is 15 amino acids long. Trimming shortened V by 0 bases and J by 2 bases, and 11 bases separated the two germline ends. The CDR3: CASSLVGAIQETQYF. In DNA, the CDR3 is TGCGCCAGCAGCTTGGTAGGGGCAATACAAGAGACCCAGTACTTC.

The chain is built from TRBV27 and TRBJ2-5, with TRBD2 as a possible D gene (6 bases). In germline, CDR1 is MNHEY, CDR2 SMNVEV (reference sequence). The V and J ends lost 3 bases and 5 bases respectively, with 10 bases between them. The length of the CDR3 is 13 residues. CDR3 sequence: CASSLEAGETQYF. The CDR3 region has the DNA TGTGCCAGCAGTTTGGAGGCGGGGGAGACCCAGTACTTC.

This chain joins TRBV5-6 and TRBJ2-5; D is perhaps TRBD1 or TRBD2 (5 bases each). Germline V gene sequence: CDR1 SGHDT, CDR2 YYEEEE. V dropped 2 bases and J dropped 3 bases, with 8 bases sitting between them. There are 13 residues in the CDR3. CDR3 DNA sequence: TGTGCCAGCAGCTTTAGGGGAGAAGAGACCCAGTACTTC. The encoded protein is CASSFRGEETQYF.